The 18 T cell receptor beta chains in this list originate from one sample, sequenced in a study of long-term antiretroviral therapy in people with HIV. It was version v3.0 of the immunoSEQ assay that was run at survey level. Data came from immunoSEQ multiplex PCR; TCRdb stores just in-frame clones and leaves some out. The repertoire holds over 30,000 clones, with roughly 85% as singletons. The sequenced sample was unsorted PBMCs, obtained 3.1 years after starting antiretroviral therapy. Receptors originate from a woman aged 45 to 65 with HIV.

This chain joins TRBV2 and TRBJ1-1; 8 nucleotides match TRBD1. CDR3 size: 14 residues. Germline V CDR1 and CDR2: SNHLY, FYNNEI. V shed 6 bases, J shed 3 bases, and the junction held 6 bases outside the gene matches. In nucleotides, the CDR3 is TGTGCCAGCAGCATCAACAGGGGGGACACTGAAGCTTTCTTT. Its protein product is CASSINRGDTEAFF.

The chain carries TRBV7-9 and TRBJ1-1, with 8 positions matching TRBD1. V shed 10 bases, J shed 10 bases, and the junction held 8 bases outside the gene matches. The CDR3 spans 11 residues. Per the germline V gene, CDR1 is SEHNR and CDR2 is FQNEAQ (reference sequence). The CDR3 reads CATTGTGGAFF. CDR3 DNA: TGTGCCACTACAGGGACAGGCGGAGCTTTCTTT.

The V and J genes are TRBV5-1 and TRBJ2-7; D call uncertain. The CDR3 runs to 14 residues. Germline lookup yields CDR1 SGHRS and CDR2 YFSETQ. V dropped 0 bases and J dropped 9 bases, with 16 bases sitting between them. CDR3 nucleotides: TGCGCCAGCAGCTTGGAGGCAGGTCCGTTCCTGCAGTACTTC. Protein: CASSLEAGPFLQYF.

The count of this clone is one. The chain carries TRBV6-5 and TRBJ2-6; D is ambiguous. The V end was cut by 8 bases, the J end by 4 bases, with 15 bases between. The CDR3 spans 15 residues. Per the germline V gene, CDR1 is MNHEY and CDR2 is SVGAGI. DNA for the CDR3: TGTGCCAGCGCGAGTCGGAAAGCCGGGGCCAACGTCCTGACTTTC. Its translation: CASASRKAGANVLTF.

This sequence joins TRBV18 and TRBJ2-2, with D perhaps given as TRBD1 or TRBD2 (5 bases each). V lost 1 base, J lost 3 bases, and 9 bases lay in between. The germline gives CDR1 KGHSH, CDR2 LQKENI. CDR3 size: 15 residues. Here the CDR3 DNA reads TGTGCCAGCTCACCACGGGACGGATACACCGGGGAGCTGTTTTTT. Encoded protein: CASSPRDGYTGELFF.

The gene calls are TRBV10-3 and TRBJ2-7; maybe TRBD2 (6 bases). The CDR3 sequence is 15 residues long. The ends were cut back, 2 bases at V and 2 bases at J, with 13 bases in the middle. Germline V gene data show CDR1 as ENHRY and CDR2 as SYGVKD. The CDR3 reads CAISEIGGAAYEQYF. DNA of the CDR3: TGTGCCATCAGTGAGATAGGCGGGGCAGCCTACGAGCAGTACTTC.

The V and J genes are TRBV5-1 and TRBJ1-2; TRBD1 might be the D (6 bases). CDR1 is SGHRS, CDR2 YFSETQ, per germline. The CDR3 is 13 residues long. V was clipped by 0 bases and J by 8 bases, with 11 bases between them. The CDR3 protein is CASSLAGGQGYTF. DNA for the CDR3: TGCGCCAGCAGCTTGGCTGGGGGCCAGGGCTACACCTTC.

This clone was picked up a small number of times. This chain links TRBV12-5 with TRBJ1-3; D not certain. Germline CDR1 LGHNT, CDR2 FRNRAP. This CDR3 is built from 12 residues. Deletions cut 3 bases from V and 4 bases from J, with 4 bases between. The CDR3 sequence: CASGLSGNTIYF. The CDR3 DNA is TGTGCTAGTGGTTTATCCGGAAACACCATATATTTT. The full variable domain, rest sourced from reference TRBV12-5 and TRBJ1-3, is DARVTQTPRHKVTEMGQEVTMRCQPILGHNTVFWYRQTMMQGLELLAYFRNRAPLDDSGMPKDRFSAEMPDATLATLKIQPSEPRDSAVYFCASGLSGNTIYFGEGSWLTVV.

This clone has just a few counts. This chain connects TRBV9 to TRBJ2-1, with D unclear. Germline V gene data show CDR1 as SGDLS and CDR2 as YYNGEE. Trimming stripped 0 bases from V and 6 bases from J, with 4 bases between. The CDR3 consists of 12 residues. The CDR3 region has the DNA TGTGCCAGCAGCGTAGCCGGCAATGAGCAGTTCTTC. It yields the protein CASSVAGNEQFF.

The CDR3 loop reads CASSLGAVVSQDTQYF. CDR3 in DNA: TGTGCCAGCAGCTTAGGGGCCGTGGTGAGTCAAGATACGCAGTATTTT. V and J are TRBV7-2 and TRBJ2-3; D not resolved. The V and J ends lost 1 base and 5 bases respectively, with 16 bases between them. The germline gives CDR1 SGHTA, CDR2 FQGNSA. The CDR3 consists of 16 residues.

This clone showed up just once. V gene TRBV6-1 combines with J gene TRBJ2-2; no clear D. The germline V gene has CDR1 MNHNS and CDR2 SASEGT. With 4 bases removed from V and 2 bases from J, the gap between germline ends came to 14 bases. The CDR3 sequence is 16 residues long. The CDR3 is CASSGPPSVNTGELFF. Here the CDR3 DNA reads TGTGCCAGCAGTGGGCCCCCTTCCGTAAACACCGGGGAGCTGTTTTTT.

J is TRBJ2-7 and V is TRBV30, with 10 bases fitting TRBD1. The trim removed 4 bases at V and 3 bases at J, leaving 6 bases unmatched. Germline CDR1 is GTSNPN and CDR2 is SVGIG (reference sequence). The CDR3 runs 14 residues. CDR3 in DNA: TGTGCCTGGAACGATGGACAGGGGGTCTACGAGCAGTACTTC. Translating gives CAWNDGQGVYEQYF.

The chain carries TRBV7-2 and TRBJ1-3; D gene ambiguous. The CDR3 length is 14 residues. In germline, CDR1 is SGHTA, CDR2 FQGNSA. With 2 bases removed from V and 0 bases from J, the gap between germline ends came to 5 bases. CDR3 amino acids: CASSLSNSGNTIYF. DNA of the CDR3: TGTGCCAGCAGCTTATCGAACTCTGGAAACACCATATATTTT.

CDR3 DNA sequence: TGTGCCAGCAGCGTGGGCAGGGGGCTCTACGAGCAGTACTTC. This sequence encodes CASSVGRGLYEQYF. The genes are TRBV5-6 and TRBJ2-7, with TRBD1 matching 8 bases. This CDR3 is 14 amino acids long. In germline, CDR1 is SGHDT, CDR2 YYEEEE. The V segment lost 4 bases and the J segment 3 bases; nucleotides outside the gene matches: 6.

This chain joins TRBV28 and TRBJ1-1; D may be TRBD1 (6 bases). The germline V gene encodes CDR1 MDHEN and CDR2 SYDVKM. Trimming shortened V by 3 bases and J by 6 bases, and 11 bases separated the two germline ends. The CDR3 has 13 residues. The CDR3 here is CASSFVGGSEAFF. DNA for the CDR3: TGTGCCAGCAGTTTTGTGGGGGGCTCTGAAGCTTTCTTT.

This chain uses TRBV6-5 with TRBJ2-5; D might be TRBD1 (5 bases). Trimming removed 5 bases at V and 7 bases at J, with 8 bases between. The CDR3 sequence is 11 residues long. In germline, CDR1 is MNHEY, CDR2 SVGAGI. The CDR3 DNA is TGTGCCAGCAGTCTTGGGGCGACCCAGTACTTC. As protein: CASSLGATQYF.

The genes are TRBV6-5 and TRBJ2-5; the match to TRBD2 covers 7 bases. V lost 4 bases to trimming and J lost 2 bases; unmatched junction nucleotides: 7. CDR1 and CDR2 from the germline V gene are MNHEY and SVGAGI. The CDR3 length is 15 residues. The CDR3 region is CASSLEAGVQETQYF. The DNA for the CDR3 is TGTGCCAGCAGTTTAGAGGCGGGGGTACAAGAGACCCAGTACTTC.

The chain employs TRBV25-1 and TRBJ2-1; possible D gene TRBD2, 5 bases. Germline CDR1 and CDR2: MGHDK and SYGVNS. V gave up 4 bases and J gave up 9 bases, with 10 bases separating them. The CDR3 runs to 12 residues. In nucleotides, the CDR3 is TGTGCCAGCAGTGCGGGGTACGGTGAGCAGTTCTTC. Translated: CASSAGYGEQFF.